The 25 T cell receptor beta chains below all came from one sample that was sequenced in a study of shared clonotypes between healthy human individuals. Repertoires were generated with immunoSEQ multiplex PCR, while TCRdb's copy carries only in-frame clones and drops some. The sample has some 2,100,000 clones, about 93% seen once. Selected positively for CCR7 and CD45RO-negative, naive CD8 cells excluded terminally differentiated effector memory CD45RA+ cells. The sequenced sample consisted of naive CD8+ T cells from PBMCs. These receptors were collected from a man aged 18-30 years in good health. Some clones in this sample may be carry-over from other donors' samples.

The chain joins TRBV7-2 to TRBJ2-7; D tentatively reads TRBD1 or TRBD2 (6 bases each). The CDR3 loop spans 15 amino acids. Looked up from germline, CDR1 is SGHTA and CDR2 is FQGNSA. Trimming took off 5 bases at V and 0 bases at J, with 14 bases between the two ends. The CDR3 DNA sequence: TGTGCCAGCAGCCCGGGGGCGGTGTACTCCTACGAGCAGTACTTC. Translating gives CASSPGAVYSYEQYF. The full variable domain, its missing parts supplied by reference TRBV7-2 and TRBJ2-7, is GAGVSQSPSNKVTEKGKDVELRCDPISGHTALYWYRQSLGQGLEFLIYFQGNSAPDKSGLPSDRFSAERTGGSVSTLTIQRTQQEDSAVYLCASSPGAVYSYEQYFGPGTRLTVT.

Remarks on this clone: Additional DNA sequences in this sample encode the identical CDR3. CDR3 sequence reads: CASSLFRGGGYTF. The CDR3 bases are TGTGCCAGCAGTTTATTTAGGGGGGGTGGCTACACCTTC. The chain joins TRBV27 to TRBJ1-2, with a possible D match to TRBD1 (6 bases). Deletions cut 1 base from V and 7 bases from J, with 10 bases between. Germline CDR1 reads MNHEY; CDR2 reads SMNVEV (reference sequence). This CDR3 is 13 amino acids long.

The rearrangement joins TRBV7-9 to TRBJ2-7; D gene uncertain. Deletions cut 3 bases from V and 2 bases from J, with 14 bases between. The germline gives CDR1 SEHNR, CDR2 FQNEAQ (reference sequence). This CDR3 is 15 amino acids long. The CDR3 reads CASSFYGQDTYEQYF. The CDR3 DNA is TGTGCCAGCAGCTTTTACGGGCAGGATACCTACGAGCAGTACTTC.

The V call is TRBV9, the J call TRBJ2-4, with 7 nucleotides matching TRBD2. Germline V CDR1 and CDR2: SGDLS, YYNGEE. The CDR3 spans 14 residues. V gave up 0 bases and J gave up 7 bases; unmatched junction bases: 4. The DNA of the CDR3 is TGTGCCAGCAGCGTAGGACTAGCCGGGAACATTCAGTACTTC. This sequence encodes CASSVGLAGNIQYF.

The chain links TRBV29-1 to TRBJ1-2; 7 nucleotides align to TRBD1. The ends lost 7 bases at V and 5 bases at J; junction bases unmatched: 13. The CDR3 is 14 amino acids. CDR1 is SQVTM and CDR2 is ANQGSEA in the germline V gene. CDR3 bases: TGCAGCGCCCATCTGGGACAGAACTTTTATGGCTACACCTTC. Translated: CSAHLGQNFYGYTF.

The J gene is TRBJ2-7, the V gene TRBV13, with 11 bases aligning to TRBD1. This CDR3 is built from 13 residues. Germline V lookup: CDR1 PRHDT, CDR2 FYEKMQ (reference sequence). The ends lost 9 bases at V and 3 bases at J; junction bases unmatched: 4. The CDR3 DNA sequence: TGTGCCAGTGGGACAGGGGGAAACTACGAGCAGTACTTC. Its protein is CASGTGGNYEQYF.

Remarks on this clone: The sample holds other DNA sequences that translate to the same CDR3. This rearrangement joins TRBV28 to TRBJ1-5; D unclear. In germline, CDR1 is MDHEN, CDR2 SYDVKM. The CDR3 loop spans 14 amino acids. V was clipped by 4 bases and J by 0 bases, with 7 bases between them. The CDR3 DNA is TGTGCCAGCAGTTCCGGATATAGCAATCAGCCCCAGCATTTT. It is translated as CASSSGYSNQPQHF.

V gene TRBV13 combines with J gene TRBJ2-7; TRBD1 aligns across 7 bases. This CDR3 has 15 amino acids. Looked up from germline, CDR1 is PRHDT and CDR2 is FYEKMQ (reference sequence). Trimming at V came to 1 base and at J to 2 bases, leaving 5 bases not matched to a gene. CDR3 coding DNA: TGTGCCAGCAGCTTAGAACAGGGGTCAACCTACGAGCAGTACTTC. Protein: CASSLEQGSTYEQYF.

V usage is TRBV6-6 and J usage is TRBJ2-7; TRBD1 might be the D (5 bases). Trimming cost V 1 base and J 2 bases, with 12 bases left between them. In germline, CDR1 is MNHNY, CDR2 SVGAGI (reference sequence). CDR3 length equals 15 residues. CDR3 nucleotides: TGTGCCAGCAGTTACTTCGTGGGGCTCGCCTACGAGCAGTACTTC. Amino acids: CASSYFVGLAYEQYF.

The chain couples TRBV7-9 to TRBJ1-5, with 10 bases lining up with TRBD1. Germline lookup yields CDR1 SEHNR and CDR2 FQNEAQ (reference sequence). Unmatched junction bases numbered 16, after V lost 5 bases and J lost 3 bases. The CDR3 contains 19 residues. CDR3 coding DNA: TGTGCCAGCAGCCATGTCCCGGGACAGGGGCGTCAATACAATCAGCCCCAGCATTTT. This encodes CASSHVPGQGRQYNQPQHF.

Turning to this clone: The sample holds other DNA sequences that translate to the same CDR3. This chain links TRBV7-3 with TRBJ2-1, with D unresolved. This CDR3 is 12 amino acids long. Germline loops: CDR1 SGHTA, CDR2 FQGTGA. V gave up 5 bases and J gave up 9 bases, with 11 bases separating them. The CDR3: CASSPVGGEQFF. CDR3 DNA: TGTGCCAGCAGCCCCGTTGGCGGTGAGCAGTTCTTC.

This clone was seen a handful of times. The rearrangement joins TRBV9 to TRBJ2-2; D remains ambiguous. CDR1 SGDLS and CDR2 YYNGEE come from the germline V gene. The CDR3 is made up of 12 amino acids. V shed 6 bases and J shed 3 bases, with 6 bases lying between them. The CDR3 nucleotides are TGTGCCAGCACATCGTACACCGGGGAGCTGTTTTTT. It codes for CASTSYTGELFF. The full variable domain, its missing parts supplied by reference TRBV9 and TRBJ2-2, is DSGVTQTPKHLITATGQRVTLRCSPRSGDLSVYWYQQSLDQGLQFLIQYYNGEERAKGNILERFSAQQFPDLHSELNLSSLELGDSALYFCASTSYTGELFFGEGSRLTVL.

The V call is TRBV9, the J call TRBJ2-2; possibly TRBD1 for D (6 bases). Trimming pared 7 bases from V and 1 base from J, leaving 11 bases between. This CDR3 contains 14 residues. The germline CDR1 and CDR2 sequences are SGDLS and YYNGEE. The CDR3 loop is CASRPDRNTGELFF. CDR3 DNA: TGTGCCAGCCGTCCGGACAGGAACACCGGGGAGCTGTTTTTT. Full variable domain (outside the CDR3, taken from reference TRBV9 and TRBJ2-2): DSGVTQTPKHLITATGQRVTLRCSPRSGDLSVYWYQQSLDQGLQFLIQYYNGEERAKGNILERFSAQQFPDLHSELNLSSLELGDSALYFCASRPDRNTGELFFGEGSRLTVL.

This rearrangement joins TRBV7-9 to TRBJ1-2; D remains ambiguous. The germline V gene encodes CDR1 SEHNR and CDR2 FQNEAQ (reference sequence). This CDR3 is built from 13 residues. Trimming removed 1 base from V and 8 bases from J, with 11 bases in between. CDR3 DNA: TGTGCCAGCAGCTTAGAGGCGGTTGAGGGCTACACCTTC. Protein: CASSLEAVEGYTF.

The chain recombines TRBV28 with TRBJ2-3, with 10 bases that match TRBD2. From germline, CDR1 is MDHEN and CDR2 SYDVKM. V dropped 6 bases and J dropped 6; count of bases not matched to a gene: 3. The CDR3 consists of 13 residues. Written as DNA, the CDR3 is TGTGCCAGCAGACGACTAGCGGGTGATACGCAGTATTTT. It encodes CASRRLAGDTQYF.

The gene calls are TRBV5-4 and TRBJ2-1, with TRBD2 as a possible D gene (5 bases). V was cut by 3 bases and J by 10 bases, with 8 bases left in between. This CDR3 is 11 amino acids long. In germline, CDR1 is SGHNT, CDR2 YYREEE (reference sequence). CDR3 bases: TGTGCCAGCAGCTCGGACTTGGAGCAGTTCTTC. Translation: CASSSDLEQFF.

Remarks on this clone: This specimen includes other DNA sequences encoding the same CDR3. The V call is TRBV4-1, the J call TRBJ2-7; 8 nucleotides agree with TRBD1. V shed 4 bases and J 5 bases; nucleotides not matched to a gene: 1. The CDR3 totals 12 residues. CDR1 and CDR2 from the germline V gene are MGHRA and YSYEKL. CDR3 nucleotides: TGCGCCAGCAGCCCAGGGGGCGACGAGCAGTACTTC. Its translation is CASSPGGDEQYF.

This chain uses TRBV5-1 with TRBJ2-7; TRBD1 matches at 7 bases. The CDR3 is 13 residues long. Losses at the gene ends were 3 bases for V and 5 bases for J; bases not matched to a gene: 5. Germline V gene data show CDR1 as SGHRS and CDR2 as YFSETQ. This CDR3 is CASSSGRGNEQYF. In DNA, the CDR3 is TGCGCCAGCAGCTCGGGCAGGGGGAACGAGCAGTACTTC.

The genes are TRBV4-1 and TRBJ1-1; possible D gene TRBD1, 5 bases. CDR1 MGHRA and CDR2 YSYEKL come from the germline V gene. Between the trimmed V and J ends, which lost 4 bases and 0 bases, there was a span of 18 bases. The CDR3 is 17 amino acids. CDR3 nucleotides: TGCGCCAGCAGCCTCCCACAGGCATCTCCGTTGAACACTGAAGCTTTCTTT. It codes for CASSLPQASPLNTEAFF.

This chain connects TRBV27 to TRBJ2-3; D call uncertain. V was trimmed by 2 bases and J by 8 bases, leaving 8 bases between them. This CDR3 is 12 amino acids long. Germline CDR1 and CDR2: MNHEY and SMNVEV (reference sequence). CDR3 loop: CASSLLPGTQYF. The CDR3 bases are TGTGCCAGCAGTTTACTGCCCGGTACGCAGTATTTT.

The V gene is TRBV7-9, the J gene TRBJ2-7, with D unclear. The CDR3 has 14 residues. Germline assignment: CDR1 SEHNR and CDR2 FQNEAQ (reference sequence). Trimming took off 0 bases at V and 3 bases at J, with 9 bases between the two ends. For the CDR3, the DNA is TGTGCCAGCAGCTTAGCACCCAGGCACTACGAGCAGTACTTC. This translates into CASSLAPRHYEQYF.

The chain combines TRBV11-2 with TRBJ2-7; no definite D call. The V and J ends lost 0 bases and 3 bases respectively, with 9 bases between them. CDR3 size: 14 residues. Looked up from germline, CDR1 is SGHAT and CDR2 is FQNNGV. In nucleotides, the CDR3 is TGTGCCAGCAGCTTAGATACGGGCGACTACGAGCAGTACTTC. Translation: CASSLDTGDYEQYF.

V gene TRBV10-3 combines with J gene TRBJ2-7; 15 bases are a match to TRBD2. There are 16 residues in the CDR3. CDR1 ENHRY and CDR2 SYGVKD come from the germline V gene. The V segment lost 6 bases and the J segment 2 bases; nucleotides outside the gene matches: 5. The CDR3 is CAIRPGLAGGAYEQYF. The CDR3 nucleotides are TGTGCCATCAGGCCGGGACTAGCGGGAGGAGCCTACGAGCAGTACTTC.

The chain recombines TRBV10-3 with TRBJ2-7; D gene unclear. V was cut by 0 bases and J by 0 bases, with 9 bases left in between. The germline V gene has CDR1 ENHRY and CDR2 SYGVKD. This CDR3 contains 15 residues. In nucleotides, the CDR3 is TGTGCCATCAGTGAGTCGGCGGCAGCCTCCTACGAGCAGTACTTC. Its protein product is CAISESAAASYEQYF.

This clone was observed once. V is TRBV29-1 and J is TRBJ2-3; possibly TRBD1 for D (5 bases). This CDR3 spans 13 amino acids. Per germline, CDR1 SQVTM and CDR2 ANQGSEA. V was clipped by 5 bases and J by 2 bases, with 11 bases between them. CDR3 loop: CSVYDSNTDTQYF. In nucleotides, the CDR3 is TGCAGCGTTTATGACAGCAACACAGATACGCAGTATTTT.